Below, 10 T cell receptor beta chains from the same sample are listed, as sequenced in a study of radiotherapy plus CTLA-4 blockade in lung cancer. Sequencing was performed with immunoSEQ multiplex PCR; in TCRdb, only in-frame clones are kept and a portion is missing. The sample gives 55,000 to 80,000 clones, about 80% of which show up once; roughly 7% is in the top ten. The material sequenced was peripheral blood, taken from a patient treated with radiotherapy plus ipilimumab. These TCRs come from a human donor with non-small cell lung cancer who had a complete response to radiotherapy plus ipilimumab.

The chain combines TRBV11-3 with TRBJ1-1; unclear D gene. Trimming stripped 5 bases from V and 7 bases from J, with 11 bases between. The CDR3 runs 12 residues. Germline CDR1 reads SGHNT; CDR2 reads YENEEA. The CDR3 sequence is CASSPYAREAFF. The CDR3 nucleotides are TGTGCCAGCAGCCCGTACGCGCGTGAAGCTTTCTTT.

This clone was observed once. The chain is built from TRBV6-5 and TRBJ1-2; a possible D gene is TRBD1 (5 bases). Germline V CDR1 and CDR2: MNHEY, SVGAGI. The ends were cut back, 2 bases at V and 8 bases at J, with 12 bases in the middle. CDR3 length: 13 residues. The CDR3 is CASSYRDSGGYTF. DNA for the CDR3: TGTGCCAGCAGTTACCGGGACTCCGGCGGCTACACCTTC.

The chain is built from TRBV5-4 and TRBJ1-6; 8 bases line up with TRBD1. The junction had 16 bases not matched to a gene; V was cut back by 4 bases and J by 7 bases. The CDR3 spans 18 residues. Germline CDR1 SGHNT, CDR2 YYREEE (reference sequence). The CDR3 DNA reads as TGTGCCAGCAGCAGGGGCTTTGGACAGGGAGCGACGAATTCACCCCTCCACTTT. It encodes CASSRGFGQGATNSPLHF. The complete variable domain, with remaining parts taken from reference TRBV5-4 and TRBJ1-6, reads ETGVTQSPTHLIKTRGQQVTLRCSSQSGHNTVSWYQQALGQGPQFIFQYYREEENGRGNFPPRFSGLQFPNYSSELNVNALELDDSALYLCASSRGFGQGATNSPLHFGNGTRLTVT.

This clone was seen a few times. This rearrangement joins TRBV7-9 to TRBJ2-5; 7 bases line up with TRBD2. This CDR3 has 13 amino acids. With V trimmed by 5 bases and J by 9 bases, 9 bases remained unmatched. The germline gives CDR1 SEHNR, CDR2 FQNEAQ (reference sequence). The CDR3 DNA reads as TGTGCCAGCAGCGATTCTCTTGGGGGGGCCCAGTACTTC. It specifies CASSDSLGGAQYF.

In DNA, the CDR3 is TGCGCCAGCAGCTTGGGGCACAGCTCCTACAATGAGCAGTTCTTC. Translating gives CASSLGHSSYNEQFF. J is TRBJ2-1 and V is TRBV5-1; D is unresolved. The CDR3 is 15 residues long. The V end lost 0 bases, the J end lost 0 bases, and 7 bases lay between the germline ends. The germline CDR1 and CDR2 sequences are SGHRS and YFSETQ. Together with reference TRBV5-1 and TRBJ2-1, the CDR3 gives the full variable domain: KAGVTQTPRYLIKTRGQQVTLSCSPISGHRSVSWYQQTPGQGLQFLFEYFSETQRNKGNFPGRFSGRQFSNSRSEMNVSTLELGDSALYLCASSLGHSSYNEQFFGPGTRLTVL.

The chain uses TRBV29-1 and TRBJ1-5; 7 bases match TRBD1. This CDR3 comprises 13 residues. In germline, CDR1 is SQVTM, CDR2 ANQGSEA. V shed 4 bases, J shed 7 bases, and the junction held 7 bases outside the gene matches. CDR3 coding DNA: TGCAGCGTTGGACAGGGTTTGGGGCAGCCCCAGCATTTT. Protein product: CSVGQGLGQPQHF.

A few counts support this clone. The J gene is TRBJ1-3, the V gene TRBV30, with a tentative D call TRBD1 (6 bases). CDR3 length: 12 amino acids. Germline loops: CDR1 GTSNPN, CDR2 SVGIG (reference sequence). Trimming took 5 bases from V and 3 from J, leaving 8 bases between them. This chain's CDR3 is CAWRTDGNTIYF. For the CDR3, the DNA is TGTGCCTGGCGGACAGATGGAAACACCATATATTTT.

The V and J genes are TRBV7-8 and TRBJ1-5, with TRBD1 matching 8 bases. After removal of 2 bases from V and 3 bases from J, the junction contained 3 bases not matched to a gene. Germline V gives CDR1 SGHVS, CDR2 FQNEAQ. This CDR3 has 15 amino acids. The CDR3 protein is CASSLMGQVNQPQHF. DNA of the CDR3: TGTGCCAGCAGCTTAATGGGACAGGTCAATCAGCCCCAGCATTTT.

The J gene is TRBJ2-5, the V gene TRBV20-1; D uncertain. The CDR3 length is 11 residues. Looked up from germline, CDR1 is DFQATT and CDR2 is SNEGSKA (reference sequence). Trimming cost V 7 bases and J 2 bases, with 8 bases left between them. CDR3 nucleotide sequence: TGCAGTGGTACCATTCAAGAGACCCAGTACTTC. It encodes CSGTIQETQYF.

The J gene is TRBJ1-5, the V gene TRBV6-1; D possibly corresponds to TRBD1 (6 bases). Germline V gene data show CDR1 as MNHNS and CDR2 as SASEGT. The germline V and J ends were trimmed by 0 bases and 7 bases, with 13 bases remaining between them. This CDR3 has 15 amino acids. CDR3 sequence reads: CASSEAWGPRQPQHF. As DNA, the CDR3 is TGTGCCAGCAGTGAAGCGTGGGGGCCGAGGCAGCCCCAGCATTTT.